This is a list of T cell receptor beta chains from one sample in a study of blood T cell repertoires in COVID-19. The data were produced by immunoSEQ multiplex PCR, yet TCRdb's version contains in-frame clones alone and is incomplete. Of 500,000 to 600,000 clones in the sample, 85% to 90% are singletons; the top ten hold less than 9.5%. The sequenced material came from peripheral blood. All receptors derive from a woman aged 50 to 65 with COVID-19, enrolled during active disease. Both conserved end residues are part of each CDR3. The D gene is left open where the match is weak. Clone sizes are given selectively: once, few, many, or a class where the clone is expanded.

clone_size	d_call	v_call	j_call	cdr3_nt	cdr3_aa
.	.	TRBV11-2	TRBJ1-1	TGTGCCAGCAGCTTAGCCAGGGACACTGAAGCTTTCTTT	CASSLARDTEAFF
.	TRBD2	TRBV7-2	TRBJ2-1	TGTGCCAGCAGCTTAGAGGGACTAGGCTACAATGAGCAGTTCTTC	CASSLEGLGYNEQFF
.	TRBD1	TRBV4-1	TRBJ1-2	TGCGCCAGCAGCCAAGCAGGGGGCGGTAACTATGGCTACACCTTC	CASSQAGGGNYGYTF
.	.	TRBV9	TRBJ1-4	TGTGCCAGCAGCCCGTTGTCAGGGGTCGGCGAAAAACTGTTTTTT	CASSPLSGVGEKLFF
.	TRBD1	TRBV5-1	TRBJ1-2	TGCGCCAGCAGCATGGACAGGGGGGGTGGCTACACCTTC	CASSMDRGGGYTF
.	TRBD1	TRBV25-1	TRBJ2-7	TGTGCCAGCAGTGAAGCGACAGGGGGCCCGTACGAGCAGTACTTC	CASSEATGGPYEQYF
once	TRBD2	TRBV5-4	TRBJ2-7	TGTGCCAGCAGCTTGTTAGGCGGGGGGACTTCCTACGAGCAGTACTTC	CASSLLGGGTSYEQYF
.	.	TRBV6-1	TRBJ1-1	TGTGCCAGCAGTGAAACCCGGACAGAGAACACTGAAGCTTTCTTT	CASSETRTENTEAFF
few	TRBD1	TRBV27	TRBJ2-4	TGTGCCAGCAGTTTATCGATGGTACAGGGGACAAACATTCAGTACTTC	CASSLSMVQGTNIQYF
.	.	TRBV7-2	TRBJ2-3	TGTGCCAGCAGCCCCATACCGGCAGGTACAGATACGCAGTATTTT	CASSPIPAGTDTQYF
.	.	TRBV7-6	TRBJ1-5	TGTGCCAGCAGCTTACGGGATCAGCCCCAGCATTTT	CASSLRDQPQHF
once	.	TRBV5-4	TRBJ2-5	TGTGCCAGCAGCTTGCACTACGAGACCCAGTACTTC	CASSLHYETQYF
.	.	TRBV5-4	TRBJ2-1	TGTGCCAGCAGCTTGGATCTTGAGGGTGAGCAGTTCTTC	CASSLDLEGEQFF
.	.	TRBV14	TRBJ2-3	TGTGCCAGCAGCGCTTCCGGGGGGCCCACAGATACGCAGTATTTT	CASSASGGPTDTQYF
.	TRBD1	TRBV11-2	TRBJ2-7	TGTGCCAGCAGCTCTCGGACAGGGGCCTACGAGCAGTACTTC	CASSSRTGAYEQYF
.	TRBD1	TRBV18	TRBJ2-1	TGTGCCAGCTCACCGCGACTTATCGGGACAGGCAATGAGCAGTTCTTC	CASSPRLIGTGNEQFF
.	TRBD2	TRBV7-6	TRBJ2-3	TGTGCCAGCAGCTTAAGTACTAGCGGGGGCGCTAGCACAGATACGCAGTATTTT	CASSLSTSGGASTDTQYF
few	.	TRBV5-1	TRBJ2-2	TGCGCCAGCAGCCTCAACAGCTACACCGGGGAGCTGTTTTTT	CASSLNSYTGELFF
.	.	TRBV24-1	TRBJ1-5	TGTGCCACCAATAAGGGGGTGGATCAGCCCCAGCATTTT	CATNKGVDQPQHF
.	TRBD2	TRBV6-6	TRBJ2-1	TGTGCCAGCAGTTACCCCAGGACTAGCGGGGGGGGTGAGCAGTTCTTC	CASSYPRTSGGGEQFF
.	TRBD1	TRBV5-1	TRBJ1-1	TGCGCCAGCAGCCTCGGGACAGGGGGAAAGGGCACTGAAGCTTTCTTT	CASSLGTGGKGTEAFF
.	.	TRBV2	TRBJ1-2	TGTGCCAGCAGAGGGACAATCGGCGGCTACACCTTC	CASRGTIGGYTF
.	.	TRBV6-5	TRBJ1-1	TGTGCCAGCAGTTACTCTCTACAGGGCTCTGAAGCTTTCTTT	CASSYSLQGSEAFF
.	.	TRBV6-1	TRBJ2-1	TGTGCCAGCAGTGAAGCACGGGGGACTGAGCAGTTCTTC	CASSEARGTEQFF
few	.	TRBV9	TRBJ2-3	TGTGCCAGCAGTCGGGGGGCCGGGACAGATACGCAGTATTTT	CASSRGAGTDTQYF
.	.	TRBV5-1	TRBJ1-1	TGCGCCAGCAGCTTGAAGAGGGGAGGGGACACTGAAGCTTTCTTT	CASSLKRGGDTEAFF
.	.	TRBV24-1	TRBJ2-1	TGTGCCACCAGCCAAACAGGGACGCGATCCTACAATGAGCAGTTCTTC	CATSQTGTRSYNEQFF
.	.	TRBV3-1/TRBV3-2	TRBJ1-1	TGTGCCAGCAGCCAAGATCGGGGGGCCCAAGCTTTCTTT	CASSQDRGAQAFF
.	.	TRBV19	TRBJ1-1	TGTGCCAGTAGTATTCCGCAAAGGGGCCGGACTGAAGCTTTCTTT	CASSIPQRGRTEAFF
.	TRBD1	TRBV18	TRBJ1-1	TGTGCCAGCTCTCGCGGACAGGGGGACACTGAAGCTTTCTTT	CASSRGQGDTEAFF
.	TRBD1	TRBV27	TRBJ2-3	TGTGCCAGCAGGGACAGGGGGCAAATAGATACGCAGTATTTT	CASRDRGQIDTQYF
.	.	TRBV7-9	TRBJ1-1	TGTGCCAGCAGCTTAGCCATGACGGGCACTGAAGCTTTCTTT	CASSLAMTGTEAFF
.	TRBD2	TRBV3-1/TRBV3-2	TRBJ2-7	TGTGCCAGCAGCGCCCGGACTAGTTCCCTTAACGAGCAGTACTTC	CASSARTSSLNEQYF
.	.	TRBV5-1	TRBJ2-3	TGCGCCAGCAGCATGGACAGTTTAGATACGCAGTATTTT	CASSMDSLDTQYF
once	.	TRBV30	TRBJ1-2	TGTGCCTGGAGTCCTAAACAGGACTATGGCTACACCTTC	CAWSPKQDYGYTF
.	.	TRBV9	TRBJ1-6	TGTGCCAGCAGAGAGGAGGTGTTCTCACCCCTCCACTTT	CASREEVFSPLHF
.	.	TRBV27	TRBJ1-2	TGTGCCAGCAGCCCCACGGGAGATTTGGTCTATGGCTACACCTTC	CASSPTGDLVYGYTF
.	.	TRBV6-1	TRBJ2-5	TGTGCCAGCAGTGAAGATTGGGCGGAGACCCAGTACTTC	CASSEDWAETQYF
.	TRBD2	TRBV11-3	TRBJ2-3	TGTGCCAGCGCCCGCGGTGGGCTAGCGGGGGGTGGGGATACGCAGTATTTT	CASARGGLAGGGDTQYF
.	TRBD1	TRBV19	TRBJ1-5	TGTGCCAGTAGTACCACAGGGGGCAATCAGCCCCAGCATTTT	CASSTTGGNQPQHF
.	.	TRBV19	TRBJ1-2	TGTGCCAGTAGTATAACGGGTACTTCGAGCGGCTACACCTTC	CASSITGTSSGYTF
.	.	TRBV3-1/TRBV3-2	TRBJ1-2	TGTGCCAGCAGCCAAGTCCCCGGGATGGGAGGCTACACCTTC	CASSQVPGMGGYTF